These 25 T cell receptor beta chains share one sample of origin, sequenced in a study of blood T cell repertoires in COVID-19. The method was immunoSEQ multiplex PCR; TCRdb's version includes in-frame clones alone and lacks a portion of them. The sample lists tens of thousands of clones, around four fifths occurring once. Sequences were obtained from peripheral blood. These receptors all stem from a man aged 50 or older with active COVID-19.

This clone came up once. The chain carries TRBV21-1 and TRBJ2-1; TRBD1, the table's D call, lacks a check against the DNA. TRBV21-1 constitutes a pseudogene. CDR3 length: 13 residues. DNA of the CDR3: TGTGCCAGCTACAAACAGGGTTTCGATGAGCAGTTCTTC. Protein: CASYKQGFDEQFF.

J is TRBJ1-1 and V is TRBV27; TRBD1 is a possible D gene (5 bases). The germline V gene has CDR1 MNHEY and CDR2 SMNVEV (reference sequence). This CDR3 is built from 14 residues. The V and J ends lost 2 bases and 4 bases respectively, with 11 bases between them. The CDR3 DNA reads TGTGCCAGCAGTTTAAGGGGATCTGGCACTGAAGCTTTCTTT. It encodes CASSLRGSGTEAFF.

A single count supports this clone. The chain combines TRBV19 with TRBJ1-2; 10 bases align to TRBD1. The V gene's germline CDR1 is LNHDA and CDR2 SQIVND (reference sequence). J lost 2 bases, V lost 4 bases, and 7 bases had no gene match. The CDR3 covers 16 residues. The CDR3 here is CASSTGAGQGNYGYTF. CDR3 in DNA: TGTGCCAGTAGTACAGGGGCGGGACAGGGGAACTATGGCTACACCTTC.

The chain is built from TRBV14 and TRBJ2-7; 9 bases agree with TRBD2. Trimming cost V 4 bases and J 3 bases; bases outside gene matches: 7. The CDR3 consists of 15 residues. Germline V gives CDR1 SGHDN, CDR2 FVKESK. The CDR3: CASSRSGSAGYEQYF. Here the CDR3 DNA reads TGTGCCAGCAGCCGTAGCGGGAGTGCGGGCTACGAGCAGTACTTC.

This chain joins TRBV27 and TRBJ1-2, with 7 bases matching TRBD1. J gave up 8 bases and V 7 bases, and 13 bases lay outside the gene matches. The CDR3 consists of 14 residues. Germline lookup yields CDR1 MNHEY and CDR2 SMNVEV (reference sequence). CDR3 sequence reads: CASKRQGGDWGYTF. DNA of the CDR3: TGTGCCAGCAAAAGACAGGGTGGTGACTGGGGCTACACCTTC.

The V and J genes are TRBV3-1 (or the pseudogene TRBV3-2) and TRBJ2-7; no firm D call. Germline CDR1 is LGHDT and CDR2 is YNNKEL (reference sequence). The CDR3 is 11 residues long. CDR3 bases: TGTGGACCCCCCGCCGGGTGCGAGCAGTACTTC. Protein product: CGPPAGCEQYF.

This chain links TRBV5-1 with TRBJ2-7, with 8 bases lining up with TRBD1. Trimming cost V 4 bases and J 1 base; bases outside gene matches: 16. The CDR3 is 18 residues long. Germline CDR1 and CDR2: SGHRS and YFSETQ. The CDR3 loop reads CASSRGMTGTGNSYEQYF. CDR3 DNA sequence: TGCGCCAGCAGCCGGGGGATGACCGGGACAGGTAATTCCTACGAGCAGTACTTC.

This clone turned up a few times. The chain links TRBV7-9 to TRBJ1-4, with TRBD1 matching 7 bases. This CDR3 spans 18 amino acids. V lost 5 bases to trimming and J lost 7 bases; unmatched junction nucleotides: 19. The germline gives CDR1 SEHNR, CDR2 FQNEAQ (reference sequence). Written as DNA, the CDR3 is TGTGCCAGCAGCCCTGCGGGGTGGGCAGGGGGAGTCGGTGAAAAACTGTTTTTT. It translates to CASSPAGWAGGVGEKLFF.

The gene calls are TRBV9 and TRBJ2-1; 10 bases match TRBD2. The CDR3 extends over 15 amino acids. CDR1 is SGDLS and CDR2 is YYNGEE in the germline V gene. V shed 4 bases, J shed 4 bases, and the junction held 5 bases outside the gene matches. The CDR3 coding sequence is TGTGCCAGCAGCCTAGCGGGGGAAACATACAATGAGCAGTTCTTC. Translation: CASSLAGETYNEQFF.

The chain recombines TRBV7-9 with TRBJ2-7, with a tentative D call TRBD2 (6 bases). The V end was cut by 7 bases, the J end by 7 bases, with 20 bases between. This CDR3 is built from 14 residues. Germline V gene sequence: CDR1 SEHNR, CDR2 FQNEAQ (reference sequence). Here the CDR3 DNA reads TGTGCCAGCAACGGGGGACTGGGTCTTTCGGAGCAGTACTTC. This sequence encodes CASNGGLGLSEQYF.

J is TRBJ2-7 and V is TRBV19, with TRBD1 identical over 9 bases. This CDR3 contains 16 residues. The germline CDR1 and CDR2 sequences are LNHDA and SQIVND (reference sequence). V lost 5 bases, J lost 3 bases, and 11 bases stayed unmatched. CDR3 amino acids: CASSDLSGTGIYEQYF. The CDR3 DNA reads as TGTGCCAGTAGTGACCTATCCGGGACAGGGATCTACGAGCAGTACTTC.

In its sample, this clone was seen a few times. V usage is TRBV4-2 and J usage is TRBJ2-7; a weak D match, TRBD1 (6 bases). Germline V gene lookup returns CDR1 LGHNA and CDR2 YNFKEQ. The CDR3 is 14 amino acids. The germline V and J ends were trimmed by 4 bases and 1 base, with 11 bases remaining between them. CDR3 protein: CASSLRDISYEQYF. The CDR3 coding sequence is TGTGCCAGCAGCCTGAGGGACATTTCCTACGAGCAGTACTTC.

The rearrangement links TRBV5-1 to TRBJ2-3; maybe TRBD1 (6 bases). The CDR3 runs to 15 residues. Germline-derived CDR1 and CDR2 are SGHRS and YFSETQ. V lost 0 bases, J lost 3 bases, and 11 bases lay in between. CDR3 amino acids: CASSLDPRGTDTQYF. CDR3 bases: TGCGCCAGCAGCTTGGATCCCAGGGGTACAGATACGCAGTATTTT.

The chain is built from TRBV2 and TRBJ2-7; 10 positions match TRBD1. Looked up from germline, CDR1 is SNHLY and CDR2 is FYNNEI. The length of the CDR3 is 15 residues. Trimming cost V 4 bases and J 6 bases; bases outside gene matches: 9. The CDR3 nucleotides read TGTGCCAGCAGTGGAGCACGACAGGGGGCCGTCGAGCAGTACTTC. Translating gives CASSGARQGAVEQYF.

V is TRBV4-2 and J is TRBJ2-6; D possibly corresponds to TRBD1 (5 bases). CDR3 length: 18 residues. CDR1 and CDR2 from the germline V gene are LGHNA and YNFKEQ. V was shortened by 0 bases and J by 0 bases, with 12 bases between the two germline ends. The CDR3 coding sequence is TGTGCCAGCAGCCAAGAGCCAGGGTTTCTCTCTGGGGCCAACGTCCTGACTTTC. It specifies CASSQEPGFLSGANVLTF.

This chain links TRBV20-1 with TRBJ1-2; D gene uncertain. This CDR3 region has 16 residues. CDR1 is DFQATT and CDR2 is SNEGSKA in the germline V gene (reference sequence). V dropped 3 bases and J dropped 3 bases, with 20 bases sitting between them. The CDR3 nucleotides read TGCAGTGCTAGTACCATGATTCCAGACAACTACTATGGCTACACCTTC. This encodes CSASTMIPDNYYGYTF.

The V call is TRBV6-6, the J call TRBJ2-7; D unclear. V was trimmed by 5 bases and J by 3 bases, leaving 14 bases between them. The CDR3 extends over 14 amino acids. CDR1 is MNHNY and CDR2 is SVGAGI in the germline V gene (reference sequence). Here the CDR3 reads CASSDNRDSYEQYF. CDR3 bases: TGTGCCAGCAGTGACAATAGAGATAGCTACGAGCAGTACTTC.

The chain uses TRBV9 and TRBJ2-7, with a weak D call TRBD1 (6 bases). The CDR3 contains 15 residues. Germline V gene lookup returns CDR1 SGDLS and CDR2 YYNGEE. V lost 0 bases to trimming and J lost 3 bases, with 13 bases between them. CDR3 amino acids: CASSVEGGGHYEQYF. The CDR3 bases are TGTGCCAGCAGCGTAGAAGGTGGGGGACACTACGAGCAGTACTTC.

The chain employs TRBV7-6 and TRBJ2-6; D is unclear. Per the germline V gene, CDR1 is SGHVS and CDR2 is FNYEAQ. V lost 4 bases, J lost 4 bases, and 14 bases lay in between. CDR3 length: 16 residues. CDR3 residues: CASSSRLIPGANVLTF. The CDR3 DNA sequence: TGTGCCAGCAGCTCCAGATTGATTCCCGGGGCCAACGTCCTGACTTTC.

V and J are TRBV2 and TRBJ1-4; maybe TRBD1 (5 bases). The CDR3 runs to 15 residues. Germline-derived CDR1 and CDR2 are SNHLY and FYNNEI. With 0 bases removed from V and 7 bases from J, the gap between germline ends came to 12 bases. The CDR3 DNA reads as TGTGCCAGCAGTGAAGCGCGTGGGGCCCTTGAAAAACTGTTTTTT. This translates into CASSEARGALEKLFF.

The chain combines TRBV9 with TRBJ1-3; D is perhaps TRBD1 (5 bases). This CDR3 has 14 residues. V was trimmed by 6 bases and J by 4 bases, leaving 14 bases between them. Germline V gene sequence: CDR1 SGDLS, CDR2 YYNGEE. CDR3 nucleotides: TGTGCCAGCATGTGGGCAGGGCGAGGAAACACCATATATTTT. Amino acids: CASMWAGRGNTIYF.

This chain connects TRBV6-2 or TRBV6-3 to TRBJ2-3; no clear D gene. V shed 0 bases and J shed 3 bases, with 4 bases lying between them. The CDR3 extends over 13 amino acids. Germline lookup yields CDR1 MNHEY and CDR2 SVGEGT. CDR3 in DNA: TGTGCCAGCAGTTACTCGGAGACAGATACGCAGTATTTT. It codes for CASSYSETDTQYF.

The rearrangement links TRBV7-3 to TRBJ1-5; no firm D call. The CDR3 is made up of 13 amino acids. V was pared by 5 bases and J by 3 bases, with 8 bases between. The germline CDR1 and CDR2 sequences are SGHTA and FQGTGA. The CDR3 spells CASSPSVNQPQHF. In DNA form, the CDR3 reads TGTGCCAGCAGCCCCTCGGTCAATCAGCCCCAGCATTTT.

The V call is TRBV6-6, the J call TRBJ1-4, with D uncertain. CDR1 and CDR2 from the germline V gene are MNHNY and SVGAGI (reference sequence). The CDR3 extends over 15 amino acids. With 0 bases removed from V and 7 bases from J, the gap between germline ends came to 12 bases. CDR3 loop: CASSYSPGLREKLFF. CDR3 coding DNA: TGTGCCAGCAGTTACTCGCCGGGTTTACGTGAAAAACTGTTTTTT.

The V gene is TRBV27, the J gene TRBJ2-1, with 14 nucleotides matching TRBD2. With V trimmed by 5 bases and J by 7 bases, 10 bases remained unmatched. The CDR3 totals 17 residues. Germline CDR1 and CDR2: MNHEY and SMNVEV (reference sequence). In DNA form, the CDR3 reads TGTGCCAGCAGTCCGACCGGGACTAGCGGGAGACCTAATGAGCAGTTCTTC. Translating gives CASSPTGTSGRPNEQFF.